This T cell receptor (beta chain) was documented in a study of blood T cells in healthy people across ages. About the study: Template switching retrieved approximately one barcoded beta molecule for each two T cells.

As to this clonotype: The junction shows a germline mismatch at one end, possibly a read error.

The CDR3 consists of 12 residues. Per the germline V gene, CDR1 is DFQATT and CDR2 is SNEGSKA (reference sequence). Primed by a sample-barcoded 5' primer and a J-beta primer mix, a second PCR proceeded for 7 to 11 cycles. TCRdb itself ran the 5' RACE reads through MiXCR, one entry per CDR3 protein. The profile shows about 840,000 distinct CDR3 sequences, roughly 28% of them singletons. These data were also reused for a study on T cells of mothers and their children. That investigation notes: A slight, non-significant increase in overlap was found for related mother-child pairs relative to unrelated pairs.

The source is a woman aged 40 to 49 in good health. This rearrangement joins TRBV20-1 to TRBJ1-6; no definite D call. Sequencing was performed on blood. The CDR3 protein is CRARDPNSPLHF. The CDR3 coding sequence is TGCAGGGCTAGAGATCCTAATTCACCCCTCCACTTT.